This T cell receptor (beta chain) stems from a study of T cell responses to AZD1222 COVID-19 vaccine. A remark on this clone: What it binds is not known.

The study's findings and limits: Nearly half of spike-specific TCRs reportedly go after variant regions that carry no mutations. Females outnumbered males among donors, who were mostly white British; clonal diversity was possibly underestimated. Spike-specific TCR breadth and depth were elevated following two AZD1222 doses. There were repertoire samples only from the period after the peak T cell response.

The length of the CDR3 is 13 residues. V was cut by 6 bases and J by 4 bases, with 10 bases left in between. The germline CDR1 and CDR2 sequences are KGHSH and LQKENI. The method was immunoSEQ multiplex PCR; TCRdb's version includes in-frame clones alone and lacks a portion of them. The sample has 95,000 or so clones; roughly nine tenths are singletons. Sequenced here: peripheral blood, sampled on day 0 of MenACWY control vaccination. The chain is built from TRBV18 and TRBJ1-5; no firm D call. The receptor's source is an adult in good health. This CDR3 reads CASSPNKNQPQHF. As DNA, the CDR3 is TGTGCCAGCTCGCCAAACAAGAATCAGCCCCAGCATTTT. Using reference TRBV18 and TRBJ1-5 for the parts outside the CDR3, the full variable domain is NAGVMQNPRHLVRRRGQEARLRCSPMKGHSHVYWYRQLPEEGLKFMVYLQKENIIDESGMPKERFSAEFPKEGPSILRIQQVVRGDSAAYFCASSPNKNQPQHFGDGTRLSIL.